What follows describes a single TCR beta chain. The protocol was immunoSEQ multiplex PCR, while the TCRdb copy is restricted to in-frame clones and leaves out a portion. The repertoire holds around 450,000 clones, with around nine tenths as singletons. The data originate from a study of blood T cell repertoires in COVID-19. The CDR3 runs to 16 residues. J gave up 2 bases and V 5 bases, and 4 bases lay outside the gene matches. CDR1 is LNHDA and CDR2 is SQIVND in the germline V gene (reference sequence). This chain uses TRBV19 with TRBJ1-4, with TRBD1 identical over 11 bases. The source material was PBMCs or T cells enriched from blood (not recorded which). This TCR was recovered from a woman between 18 and 29 years old with acute COVID-19. The CDR3 protein is CASSVGQGGTNEKLFF. CDR3 DNA: TGTGCCAGTAGTGTGGGACAGGGGGGCACTAATGAAAAACTGTTTTTT.